This note documents a single T cell receptor (beta chain) sequence. In the source study's methods: Estimation of nucleated cell counts relied on the amplification of reference gene primers. Repertoires were generated with immunoSEQ multiplex PCR, while TCRdb's copy carries only in-frame clones and drops some. D and trimming come from the DNA, and the V and J calls and clone size come from that table. The data contain about 270,000 clones, around four fifths of them singletons. The sample originates from a study of blood T cell repertoires in COVID-19. About the study: Some COVID-19 samples were acute and others convalescent; all came from the United States, Italy and Spain. T cells, B-cell-depleted T cells, or PBMCs supplied cDNA or gDNA.

CDR3 length: 16 amino acids. J gave up 0 bases and V 4 bases, and 8 bases lay outside the gene matches. Germline loops: CDR1 SQVTM, CDR2 ANQGSEA. Input material: peripheral blood. The TCR originated in a woman aged 45 to 65 with active or convalescent COVID-19. V and J are TRBV29-1 and TRBJ1-1; 10 nucleotides align to TRBD1. The CDR3 sequence: CSVGRDRGFMNTEAFF. The CDR3 DNA sequence: TGCAGCGTTGGGAGGGACAGGGGATTCATGAACACTGAAGCTTTCTTT.